Following are 15 T cell receptor beta chains from one sample sequenced in a study of shared clonotypes between healthy human individuals. Positively selected for CCR7, the CD45RO-negative cells used as naive CD8 cells excluded terminally differentiated effector memory CD45RA+ cells. Sequencing used immunoSEQ multiplex PCR; TCRdb keeps in-frame clones, though not all of them. The table shows more than 600,000 clones, with about 90% occurring only once. Material: naive CD8+ T cells sorted from blood. These receptors all stem from a man younger than 45 in good health.

This clone was seen a single time. The chain carries TRBV5-1 and TRBJ2-2; D uncertain. The CDR3 is made up of 16 amino acids. The germline V and J ends were trimmed by 0 bases and 2 bases, with 11 bases remaining between them. Germline loops: CDR1 SGHRS, CDR2 YFSETQ. CDR3 nucleotide sequence: TGCGCCAGCAGCTTGGCCGGGCTGTTAAACACCGGGGAGCTGTTTTTT. Its translation is CASSLAGLLNTGELFF.

The chain carries TRBV7-3 and TRBJ2-1; 8 nucleotides agree with TRBD1. Trimming at V came to 0 bases and at J to 6 bases, leaving 10 bases not matched to a gene. CDR1 is SGHTA, CDR2 FQGTGA, per germline. The CDR3 length is 17 residues. The CDR3 DNA reads TGTGCCAGCAGCTTAACTGGTTCCCGGGACAGGCTCAATGAGCAGTTCTTC. It specifies CASSLTGSRDRLNEQFF.

The CDR3 DNA follows: TGCGCCACCGAAACCCCCGCCCTGAGGGGCTACACCTTC. The encoded protein is CATETPALRGYTF. The chain is built from TRBV10-2 and TRBJ1-2, with D unclear. The V end was cut by 10 bases, the J end by 8 bases, with 20 bases between. This CDR3 region has 13 residues. The germline V gene has CDR1 WSHSY and CDR2 SAAADI.

This clone was seen more than once but under ten times. J is TRBJ2-2 and V is TRBV19; a possible D gene is TRBD1 (6 bases). The CDR3 extends over 14 amino acids. Trimming pared 6 bases from V and 7 bases from J, leaving 15 bases between. Looked up from germline, CDR1 is LNHDA and CDR2 is SQIVND (reference sequence). CDR3: CASSNQGTGGELFF. DNA of the CDR3: TGTGCCAGTAGCAACCAGGGGACGGGCGGGGAGCTGTTTTTT.

The genes are TRBV6-5 and TRBJ1-1; D unclear. The CDR3 is made up of 11 amino acids. Germline assignment: CDR1 MNHEY and CDR2 SVGAGI. Deletions cut 7 bases from V and 5 bases from J, with 8 bases between. CDR3 bases: TGTGCCAGCATCACGGGGACTGAAGCTTTCTTT. Amino acids: CASITGTEAFF.

This rearrangement joins TRBV27 to TRBJ2-7; D unresolved. The V end was cut by 6 bases, the J end by 4 bases, with 16 bases between. Germline V gene data show CDR1 as MNHEY and CDR2 as SMNVEV (reference sequence). This CDR3 spans 14 amino acids. The CDR3 sequence: CASSPIRTAYEQYF. CDR3 coding DNA: TGTGCCAGCAGCCCTATACGGACGGCATACGAGCAGTACTTC.

Written as DNA, the CDR3 is TGTGCCAGCAGCTTGGATACAGGGTCTGGGTACGAGCAGTACTTC. Protein product: CASSLDTGSGYEQYF. The V call is TRBV5-4, the J call TRBJ2-7, with TRBD1 as a possible D gene (6 bases). CDR3 length equals 15 residues. V lost 0 bases and J 4 bases, leaving 14 bases between the germline ends. Per germline, CDR1 SGHNT and CDR2 YYREEE (reference sequence). The full variable domain, completed using reference TRBV5-4 and TRBJ2-7, is ETGVTQSPTHLIKTRGQQVTLRCSSQSGHNTVSWYQQALGQGPQFIFQYYREEENGRGNFPPRFSGLQFPNYSSELNVNALELDDSALYLCASSLDTGSGYEQYFGPGTRLTVT.

The chain recombines TRBV7-9 with TRBJ2-7; 9 positions agree with TRBD2. Germline-derived CDR1 and CDR2 are SEHNR and FQNEAQ (reference sequence). The CDR3 runs 15 residues. V lost 4 bases, J lost 0 bases, and 4 bases stayed unmatched. Here the CDR3 DNA reads TGTGCCAGCAGCTCCCTGACTAGCGGCTCCTACGAGCAGTACTTC. This codes for CASSSLTSGSYEQYF.

Points on this clone: The junction shows a germline mismatch at one end, possibly a read error. The chain's CDR3 is CSVGAVTSGRTDF. CDR3 bases: TGCAGCGTTGGAGCTGTGACTAGCGGGAGAACTGATTTT. The V and J genes are TRBV29-1 and TRBJ2-3, with 12 bases matching TRBD2. The CDR3 runs to 13 residues. The germline V gene has CDR1 SQVTM and CDR2 ANQGSEA.

CDR3 in amino acids: CASSAIGTVTYTEAFF. The CDR3 DNA reads TGTGCCAGCAGCGCCATTGGGACAGTAACCTACACTGAAGCTTTCTTT. The chain recombines TRBV9 with TRBJ1-1; 7 bases line up with TRBD1. The trim removed 3 bases at V and 3 bases at J, leaving 11 bases unmatched. The germline V gene has CDR1 SGDLS and CDR2 YYNGEE. The CDR3 runs 16 residues.

The chain combines TRBV9 with TRBJ2-1, with TRBD2 matching over 10 bases. V was clipped by 0 bases and J by 9 bases; unmatched bases: 6. The CDR3 sequence is 15 residues long. CDR1 is SGDLS, CDR2 YYNGEE, per germline. CDR3 residues: CASSVASGSRSEQFF. CDR3 nucleotides: TGTGCCAGCAGCGTAGCTAGCGGGAGTCGAAGTGAGCAGTTCTTC.

About this clone: At one end, the junction sequence differs from germline, possibly due to a read error. The rearrangement uses TRBV7-7 and TRBJ2-1; D perhaps matches TRBD2 (6 bases). The CDR3 totals 16 residues. Per the germline V gene, CDR1 is SSHAT and CDR2 is FNYEAQ (reference sequence). CDR3: CASSLTAGSSYNEQFF. As DNA, the CDR3 is TGTGCTAGCAGCTTAACCGCGGGGAGCTCCTACAATGAGCAGTTCTTC.

The rearrangement uses TRBV2 and TRBJ2-7; 9 nucleotides match TRBD2. The V segment lost 8 bases and the J segment 0 bases; nucleotides outside the gene matches: 2. The CDR3 spans 13 residues. Germline CDR1 is SNHLY and CDR2 is FYNNEI. The CDR3 spells CASRTSDSYEQYF. CDR3 coding DNA: TGTGCCAGCCGGACTAGCGACTCCTACGAGCAGTACTTC.

The V and J genes are TRBV30 and TRBJ2-6; D gene ambiguous. This CDR3 has 14 amino acids. The V end lost 8 bases, the J end lost 1 base, and 12 bases lay between the germline ends. From germline, CDR1 is GTSNPN and CDR2 SVGIG (reference sequence). Here the CDR3 DNA reads TGTGCCCGCACTGGAGTTTCTGGGGCCAACGTCCTGACTTTC. It is translated as CARTGVSGANVLTF.

The chain is built from TRBV5-6 and TRBJ2-5; D unclear. The germline gives CDR1 SGHDT, CDR2 YYEEEE. V was pared by 2 bases and J by 4 bases, with 9 bases between. CDR3 length: 13 amino acids. The DNA for the CDR3 is TGTGCCAGCAGCTTATTAGGCGCAGAGACCCAGTACTTC. Amino acid sequence: CASSLLGAETQYF.